This T cell receptor beta chain emerged from a study of CD8 T cells in ankylosing spondylitis. Whole-study results and caveats: Roughly eight highly homologous variants made up a TCR beta motif that seemed to typify ankylosing spondylitis blood. Disease-linked clones reportedly showed significant enrichment in matched ankylosing spondylitis synovial fluid. Some motif variants had been reported before (in reactive arthritis synovial fluid and blood).

A quantitative 5'-RACE method, one with molecular barcodes, was used to make TCR beta libraries. Via MiXCR, TCRdb re-called the 5' RACE reads, giving one row per CDR3 protein. The sample includes 450,000 to 550,000 distinct CDR3 sequences, 5.3% seen only once; the top ten take under 4.5%. This clonotype occurred many times. Its cognate antigen is unknown. Germline V gene sequence: CDR1 MNHEY, CDR2 SVGAGI. The CDR3 sequence is 15 residues long. The V end lost 0 bases, the J end lost 4 bases, and 12 bases lay between the germline ends. The sequence derives from a male donor with ankylosing spondylitis. What was sequenced was blood, either unsorted or a sorted T cell fraction (not recorded which). The chain carries TRBV6-5 and TRBJ1-2; the D is unclear. The CDR3 nucleotides are TGTGCCAGCAGTTACTCTGGTGGAATTAGCTATGGCTACACCTTC. Protein: CASSYSGGISYGYTF.